This T cell receptor (beta chain) was captured by sequencing in a study of CD8+CD57+ T cells in acquired aplastic anemia. The study's findings and limits: Patients and controls were not found to differ significantly in CD8+ Simpson's diversity.

The template for TCR beta VDJ and CDR3 sequence profiling was genomic DNA. TCRdb passed the reads through MiXCR, listing each CDR3 protein once. The sample has 160,000 or so distinct CDR3 sequences; 65% to 75% are singletons. All patients picked for sequencing had shown, by flow cytometry, an expansion of CD8+CD57+ cells. Blood samples were obtained from patients who had received no prior therapy. The CDR3 length is 18 residues. CDR1 and CDR2 (germline): SGHVS, FQNEAQ. Germline trimming cut 7 bases from V and 2 bases from J; bases unmatched to any gene: 10. As to this clonotype: What it recognizes is unknown.

The source is a human donor with aplastic anemia. This rearrangement joins TRBV7-8 to TRBJ2-5; 16 bases are a match to TRBD2. Sequencing was performed on sorted CD4+, CD8+, or CD8+CD57+ T cells (not recorded which) from PBMCs. In DNA, the CDR3 is TGTGCCAGCACTTCGGGACTAGCGGGGGGGCTGGAACAAGAGACCCAGTACTTC. It yields the protein CASTSGLAGGLEQETQYF.